This T cell receptor beta chain emerged from a study of T cell responses to AZD1222 COVID-19 vaccine. Study-wide results and caveats: Among vaccine-associated CD4 TCRs, coverage spanned spike, with dominance at 160-218 and 743-854. Rises in breadth and depth of Spike-specific TCRs came after two AZD1222 doses.

This table comes from immunoSEQ multiplex PCR, and its TCRdb copy is limited to in-frame clones, with some not included. Of about 150,000 clones in the sample, roughly 93% were seen once. Of note for this clone: Its target is not known.

There are 15 residues in the CDR3. The V end lost 4 bases, the J end lost 5 bases, and 14 bases lay between the germline ends. Germline loops: CDR1 LNHDA, CDR2 SQIVND (reference sequence). This rearrangement joins TRBV19 to TRBJ1-4, with a possible D match to TRBD1 (6 bases). The sequences come from peripheral blood, collected 28 days after the second AZD1222 dose. This TCR was sampled from an adult who received the AZD1222 COVID-19 vaccine. CDR3 DNA: TGTGCCAGTAGTAACTCCCGGGACACGAATGAAAAACTGTTTTTT. Translated, it gives CASSNSRDTNEKLFF.